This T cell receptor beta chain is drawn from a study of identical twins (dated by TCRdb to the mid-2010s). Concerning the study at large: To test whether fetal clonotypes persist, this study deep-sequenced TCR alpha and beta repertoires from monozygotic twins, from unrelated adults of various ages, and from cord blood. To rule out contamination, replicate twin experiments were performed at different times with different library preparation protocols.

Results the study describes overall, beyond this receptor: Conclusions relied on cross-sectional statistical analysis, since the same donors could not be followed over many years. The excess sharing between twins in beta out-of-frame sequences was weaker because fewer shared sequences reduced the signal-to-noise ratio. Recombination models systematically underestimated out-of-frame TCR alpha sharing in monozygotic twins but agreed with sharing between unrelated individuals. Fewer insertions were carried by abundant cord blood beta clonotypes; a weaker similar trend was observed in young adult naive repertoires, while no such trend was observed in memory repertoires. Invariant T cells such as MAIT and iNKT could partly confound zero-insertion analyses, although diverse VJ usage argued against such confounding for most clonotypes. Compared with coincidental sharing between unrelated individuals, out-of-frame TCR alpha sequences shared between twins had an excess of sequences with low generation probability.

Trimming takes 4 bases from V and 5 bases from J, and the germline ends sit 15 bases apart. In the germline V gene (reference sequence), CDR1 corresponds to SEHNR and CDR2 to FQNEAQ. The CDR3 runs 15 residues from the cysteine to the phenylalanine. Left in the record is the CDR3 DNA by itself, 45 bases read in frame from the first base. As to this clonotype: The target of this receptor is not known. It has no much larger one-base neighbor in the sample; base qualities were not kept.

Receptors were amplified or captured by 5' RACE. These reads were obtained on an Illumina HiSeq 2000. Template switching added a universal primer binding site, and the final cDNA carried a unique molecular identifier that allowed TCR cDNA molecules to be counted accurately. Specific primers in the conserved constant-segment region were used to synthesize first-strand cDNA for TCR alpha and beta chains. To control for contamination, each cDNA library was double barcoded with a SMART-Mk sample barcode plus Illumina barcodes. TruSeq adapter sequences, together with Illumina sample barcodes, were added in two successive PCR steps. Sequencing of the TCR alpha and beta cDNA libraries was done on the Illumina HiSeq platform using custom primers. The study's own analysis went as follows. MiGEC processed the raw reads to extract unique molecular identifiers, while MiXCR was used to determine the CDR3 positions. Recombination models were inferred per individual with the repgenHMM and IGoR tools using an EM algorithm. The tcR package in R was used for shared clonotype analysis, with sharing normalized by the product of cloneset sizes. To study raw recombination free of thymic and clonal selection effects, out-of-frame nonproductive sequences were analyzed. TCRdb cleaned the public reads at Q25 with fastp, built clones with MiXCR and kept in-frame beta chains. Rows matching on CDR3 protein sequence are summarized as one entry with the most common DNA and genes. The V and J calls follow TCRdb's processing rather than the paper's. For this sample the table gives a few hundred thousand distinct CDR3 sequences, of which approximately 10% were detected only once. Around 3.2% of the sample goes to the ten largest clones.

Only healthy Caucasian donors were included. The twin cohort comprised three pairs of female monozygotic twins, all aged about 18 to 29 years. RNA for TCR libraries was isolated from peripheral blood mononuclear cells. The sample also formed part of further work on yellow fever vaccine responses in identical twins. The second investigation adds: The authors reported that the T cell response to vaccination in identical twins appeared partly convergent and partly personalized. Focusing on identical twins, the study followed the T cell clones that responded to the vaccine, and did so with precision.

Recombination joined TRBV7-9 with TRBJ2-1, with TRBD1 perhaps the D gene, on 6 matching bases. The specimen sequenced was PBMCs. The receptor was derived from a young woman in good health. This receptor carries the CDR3 CASSYSGTRDNEQFF. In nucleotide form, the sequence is TGTGCCAGCAGCTACTCCGGGACAAGAGACAATGAGCAGTTCTTC.